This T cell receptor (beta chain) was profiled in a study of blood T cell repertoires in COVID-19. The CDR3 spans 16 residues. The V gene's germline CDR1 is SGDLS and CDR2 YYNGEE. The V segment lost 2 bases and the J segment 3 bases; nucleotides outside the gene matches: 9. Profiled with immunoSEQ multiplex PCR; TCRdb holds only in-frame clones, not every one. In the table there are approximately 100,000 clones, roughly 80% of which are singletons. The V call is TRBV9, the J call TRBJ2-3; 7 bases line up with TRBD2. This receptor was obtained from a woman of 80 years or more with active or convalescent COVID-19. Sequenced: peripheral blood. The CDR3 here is CASSVSGQGGTDTQYF. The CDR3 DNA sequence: TGTGCCAGCAGCGTTTCTGGGCAGGGAGGGACAGATACGCAGTATTTT.